The clone carrying this T cell receptor beta chain has only a few counts. Its antigen is unidentified. With 0 bases clipped from V and 6 bases from J, the junction kept 17 bases outside the gene matches. In germline, CDR1 is LGHNA, CDR2 YSLEER. The CDR3 sequence is 20 residues long. TCRdb processed the RT-PCR reads anew with MiXCR; each CDR3 protein has one entry. The top ten hold 10% to 15% of the sample, which has approximately 570,000 distinct CDR3 sequences, 7.6% seen once. This sample was taken from a study of response to subunit inactivated influenza vaccine. Findings of the study overall: Each seasonal influenza vaccination recruits few new T cells, the authors suggested.

Sequencing was performed on PBMCs from blood, taken roughly 24 months after vaccination. This sequence originates from a man in his fifties or sixties who received an inactivated influenza vaccine. The gene calls are TRBV4-3 and TRBJ2-2; 9 bases agree with TRBD2. DNA of the CDR3: TGCGCCAGCAGCCAAGATGCGCTAGCGGGGTTCACCCCAACGTCCGGGGAGCTGTTTTTT. Amino acids: CASSQDALAGFTPTSGELFF.